The 31 T cell receptor beta chains below all came from one sample that was sequenced in a study of OX40 agonist ivuxolimab in advanced cancers. Using immunoSEQ multiplex PCR, the repertoire was profiled, and TCRdb retains in-frame clones only, with some absent. The sample contains around 65,000 clones, 85% to 90% of which appear only once. The specimen was CD4+ or CD8+ T cells sorted from blood, collected in a trial of the OX40 agonist ivuxolimab. These receptors were taken from an adult with an advanced solid tumor such as melanoma, head and neck, liver or kidney cancer.

This sequence joins TRBV19 and TRBJ2-3; D may be TRBD2 (5 bases). CDR3 length equals 12 residues. From germline, CDR1 is LNHDA and CDR2 SQIVND (reference sequence). With 10 bases removed from V and 3 bases from J, the gap between germline ends came to 11 bases. CDR3 DNA: TGTGCCACCAAGAGGGTGACAGATACGCAGTATTTT. It is translated as CATKRVTDTQYF.

The rearrangement joins TRBV7-2 to TRBJ2-5; 10 bases align to TRBD1. The CDR3 has 14 amino acids. From germline, CDR1 is SGHTA and CDR2 FQGNSA. The V and J ends lost 2 bases and 4 bases, in that order; junction bases with no gene match: 1. In DNA form, the CDR3 reads TGTGCCAGCAGCTTACGGGACAGGGGAGAGACCCAGTACTTC. Protein product: CASSLRDRGETQYF. Based on the CDR3 plus reference TRBV7-2 and TRBJ2-5, the full variable domain is GAGVSQSPSNKVTEKGKDVELRCDPISGHTALYWYRQSLGQGLEFLIYFQGNSAPDKSGLPSDRFSAERTGGSVSTLTIQRTQQEDSAVYLCASSLRDRGETQYFGPGTRLLVL.

The gene calls are TRBV6-6 and TRBJ2-7; 11 bases are a match to TRBD1. The CDR3 is 16 amino acids. CDR1 and CDR2 from the germline V gene are MNHNY and SVGAGI (reference sequence). V was pared by 7 bases and J by 2 bases, with 10 bases of the junction left unmatched. CDR3 residues: CASTLHRDRGTYEQYF. For the CDR3, the DNA is TGTGCCAGCACCCTTCACCGGGACAGGGGGACCTACGAGCAGTACTTC.

This rearrangement joins TRBV27 to TRBJ2-1, with D possibly being TRBD2 (6 bases). The V end lost 4 bases, the J end lost 4 bases, and 17 bases lay between the germline ends. The CDR3 contains 16 residues. CDR1 and CDR2 from the germline V gene are MNHEY and SMNVEV (reference sequence). The CDR3 loop is CASSSPLGGIYNEQFF. CDR3 bases: TGTGCCAGCAGTTCGCCCCTCGGGGGAATATACAATGAGCAGTTCTTC.

This chain joins TRBV5-1 and TRBJ1-1; no clear D gene. Germline CDR1 is SGHRS and CDR2 is YFSETQ. The CDR3 consists of 15 residues. Between the trimmed V and J ends, which lost 3 bases and 0 bases, there was a span of 12 bases. The DNA for the CDR3 is TGCGCCAGCAGCTCCTCCGTCCTTATGAACACTGAAGCTTTCTTT. Its translation: CASSSSVLMNTEAFF.

The chain employs TRBV19 and TRBJ1-5; D is ambiguous. Trimming took 2 bases from V and 4 from J, leaving 18 bases between them. This CDR3 is 17 amino acids long. Germline V gene data show CDR1 as LNHDA and CDR2 as SQIVND (reference sequence). The chain's CDR3 is CASSIMGFLGPNQPQHF. CDR3 nucleotides: TGTGCCAGTAGTATAATGGGTTTCTTGGGTCCTAATCAGCCCCAGCATTTT.

The chain employs TRBV7-9 and TRBJ1-1; the D is unclear. There are 13 residues in the CDR3. Trimming removed 5 bases at V and 6 bases at J, with 13 bases between. CDR1 is SEHNR, CDR2 FQNEAQ, per germline (reference sequence). The CDR3 loop is CASSGTAAAEAFF. The CDR3 DNA reads as TGTGCCAGCAGCGGAACAGCGGCCGCTGAAGCTTTCTTT.

The chain joins TRBV7-2 to TRBJ1-4, with no clear D. Germline V gene lookup returns CDR1 SGHTA and CDR2 FQGNSA. V was pared by 5 bases and J by 0 bases, with 7 bases between. The CDR3 length is 14 residues. The CDR3 DNA follows: TGTGCCAGCAGCCACGATGCAACTAATGAAAAACTGTTTTTT. It encodes CASSHDATNEKLFF.

Remarks on this clone: This same CDR3 is encoded by further DNA sequences in the sample. J is TRBJ1-4 and V is TRBV7-2; D is perhaps TRBD1 (6 bases). CDR1 SGHTA and CDR2 FQGNSA come from the germline V gene. Trimming stripped 6 bases from V and 10 bases from J, with 21 bases between. The CDR3 length is 15 residues. In DNA form, the CDR3 reads TGTGCCAGCAGAGAACCGGGACAAGGGTCGGCAAAACTGTTTTTT. Translated: CASREPGQGSAKLFF.

V and J are TRBV28 and TRBJ2-2; D not certain. Germline V gene sequence: CDR1 MDHEN, CDR2 SYDVKM. The length of the CDR3 is 14 residues. The ends were cut back, 3 bases at V and 3 bases at J, with 8 bases in the middle. CDR3 DNA sequence: TGTGCCAGCAGTTTGTTAGGGTACACCGGGGAGCTGTTTTTT. As protein: CASSLLGYTGELFF.

The genes are TRBV4-2 and TRBJ2-1; TRBD2 aligns across 10 bases. The CDR3 length is 18 residues. V shed 1 base, J shed 8 bases, and the junction held 14 bases outside the gene matches. CDR1 is LGHNA and CDR2 is YNFKEQ in the germline V gene. In DNA form, the CDR3 reads TGTGCCAGCAGCCAAGGCTCTTCAGCTAGCGGGAGAGGGTATGAGCAGTTCTTC. This sequence encodes CASSQGSSASGRGYEQFF.

CDR3 amino acids: CASSLGLGGTGELFF. The CDR3 coding sequence is TGTGCCAGCAGCTTAGGACTAGGGGGCACCGGGGAGCTGTTTTTT. The chain recombines TRBV7-2 with TRBJ2-2; perhaps D is TRBD1 or TRBD2 (6 bases each). There are 15 residues in the CDR3. Trimming stripped 1 base from V and 4 bases from J, with 10 bases between. The germline V gene encodes CDR1 SGHTA and CDR2 FQGNSA.

This chain joins TRBV28 and TRBJ2-7; TRBD1 might be the D (6 bases). Trimming stripped 6 bases from V and 8 bases from J, with 11 bases between. Germline V CDR1 and CDR2: MDHEN, SYDVKM. CDR3 length: 11 amino acids. The CDR3 is CASRTRGQQYF. The DNA for the CDR3 is TGTGCCAGCAGGACCAGGGGCCAGCAGTACTTC.

This chain connects TRBV29-1 to TRBJ2-1; TRBD2 matches at 7 bases. CDR1 is SQVTM, CDR2 ANQGSEA, per germline. Trimming took 0 bases from V and 4 from J; bases not matched to a gene: 9. The CDR3 is made up of 16 amino acids. CDR3 bases: TGCAGCGTTGAAGATCTCGGGCGGGAGCGGTACAATGAGCAGTTCTTC. This codes for CSVEDLGRERYNEQFF.

V gene TRBV6-6 combines with J gene TRBJ2-3; D is undetermined. V lost 1 base, J lost 5 bases, and 7 bases lay in between. The CDR3 length is 13 residues. The germline V gene has CDR1 MNHNY and CDR2 SVGAGI (reference sequence). CDR3 bases: TGTGCCAGCAGTTACTTTCTCATAGATACGCAGTATTTT. Residues: CASSYFLIDTQYF.

The V and J genes are TRBV2 and TRBJ1-5; 8 nucleotides match TRBD1. Unmatched junction bases numbered 6, after V lost 5 bases and J lost 6 bases. The CDR3 spans 14 residues. Germline V lookup: CDR1 SNHLY, CDR2 FYNNEI. The CDR3 loop is CASSFDRGSQPQHF. Here the CDR3 DNA reads TGTGCCAGCAGTTTTGACAGGGGAAGTCAGCCCCAGCATTTT.

The chain uses TRBV13 and TRBJ2-7; 8 bases are shared with TRBD2. This CDR3 is built from 19 residues. Trimming cost V 5 bases and J 4 bases; bases outside gene matches: 22. Looked up from germline, CDR1 is PRHDT and CDR2 is FYEKMQ (reference sequence). The CDR3 DNA follows: TGTGCCAGCAGCCCTAGTGGGGGGGGGTTCGGGACTAGGGAGTACGAGCAGTACTTC. Amino acids: CASSPSGGGFGTREYEQYF. The whole variable domain, remainder taken from reference TRBV13 and TRBJ2-7, is AAGVIQSPRHLIKEKRETATLKCYPIPRHDTVYWYQQGPGQDPQFLISFYEKMQSDKGSIPDRFSAQQFSDYHSELNMSSLELGDSALYFCASSPSGGGFGTREYEQYFGPGTRLTVT.

The CDR3 reads CASSTGQGRTDTQYF. The DNA for the CDR3 is TGTGCCAGCAGCACCGGACAGGGGCGCACAGATACGCAGTATTTT. This rearrangement joins TRBV7-3 to TRBJ2-3; the match to TRBD1 covers 9 bases. CDR3 size: 15 residues. The trim removed 5 bases at V and 1 base at J, leaving 4 bases unmatched. In germline, CDR1 is SGHTA, CDR2 FQGTGA.

The chain has TRBV5-5 and TRBJ2-1; TRBD2 matches at 8 bases. The CDR3 totals 12 residues. V shed 2 bases, J shed 12 bases, and the junction held 4 bases outside the gene matches. Germline CDR1 is SGHKS and CDR2 is YYEKEE (reference sequence). The CDR3 DNA follows: TGTGCCAGCAGCTTCTCTAGCGGGCCGCAGTTCTTC. Its translation is CASSFSSGPQFF.

The chain uses TRBV9 and TRBJ2-3; TRBD2 agrees at 10 bases. The CDR3 is made up of 17 amino acids. V dropped 2 bases and J dropped 0; count of bases not matched to a gene: 6. Germline V gene data show CDR1 as SGDLS and CDR2 as YYNGEE. DNA for the CDR3: TGTGCCAGCAGCGTCCGAGGACTAGCGGAGAGCACAGATACGCAGTATTTT. Its protein product is CASSVRGLAESTDTQYF.

This chain links TRBV11-2 with TRBJ1-1; 9 bases line up with TRBD1. Germline V gene sequence: CDR1 SGHAT, CDR2 FQNNGV. The junction had 2 bases not matched to a gene; V was cut back by 5 bases and J by 4 bases. This CDR3 has 13 amino acids. CDR3 sequence reads: CASSTTGGTEAFF. The CDR3 bases are TGTGCCAGCAGCACGACAGGGGGCACTGAAGCTTTCTTT.

The chain joins TRBV2 to TRBJ2-1; 8 positions agree with TRBD2. This CDR3 has 15 amino acids. Germline V gene lookup returns CDR1 SNHLY and CDR2 FYNNEI. With V trimmed by 8 bases and J by 6 bases, 12 bases remained unmatched. For the CDR3, the DNA is TGTGCCAGCTTCCGGGAGGGCGGACCCTCCAATGAGCAGTTCTTC. It is translated as CASFREGGPSNEQFF.

The rearrangement uses TRBV7-3 and TRBJ2-3; TRBD1 is a possible D gene (6 bases). CDR3 size: 16 residues. CDR1 is SGHTA and CDR2 is FQGTGA in the germline V gene. Between the trimmed V and J ends, which lost 1 base and 4 bases, there was a span of 15 bases. The CDR3: CASSLSGGRVADTQYF. The CDR3 region has the DNA TGTGCCAGCAGCTTAAGTGGGGGCAGGGTGGCAGATACGCAGTATTTT.

This chain joins TRBV15 and TRBJ2-1; weak D call: TRBD2 (6 bases). Germline V gene data show CDR1 as LNHNV and CDR2 as YYDKDF (reference sequence). The CDR3 totals 15 residues. Trimming took off 8 bases at V and 8 bases at J, with 22 bases between the two ends. The CDR3, as DNA: TGTGCCACCGGCGATCGGAGGGCCCTCCCCCATGAGCAGTTCTTC. Amino acids: CATGDRRALPHEQFF.

The gene calls are TRBV5-1 and TRBJ2-3; 13 bases align to TRBD2. J lost 5 bases, V lost 0 bases, and 9 bases had no gene match. Germline CDR1 SGHRS, CDR2 YFSETQ. The CDR3 length is 18 residues. The CDR3 nucleotides read TGCGCCAGCAGCTTGGTCCCGACTAGCGGGAGGAGAGAAGATACGCAGTATTTT. As protein: CASSLVPTSGRREDTQYF.

V gene TRBV6-5 combines with J gene TRBJ1-1; D may be TRBD1 (5 bases). CDR3 length: 14 residues. V was shortened by 6 bases and J by 0 bases, with 11 bases between the two germline ends. Germline V gives CDR1 MNHEY, CDR2 SVGAGI. The CDR3 nucleotides read TGTGCCAGCAGCCGGACATCTATGAACACTGAAGCTTTCTTT. It encodes CASSRTSMNTEAFF.

The V call is TRBV15, the J call TRBJ2-7; no definite D call. Trimming removed 1 base from V and 1 base from J, with 5 bases in between. Germline assignment: CDR1 LNHNV and CDR2 YYDKDF (reference sequence). This CDR3 is 13 amino acids long. CDR3 nucleotide sequence: TGTGCCACCAGCAGAGCTGAGTCCTACGAGCAGTACTTC. Translated, it gives CATSRAESYEQYF.

V gene TRBV19 combines with J gene TRBJ1-2; 7 bases fit TRBD1. The length of the CDR3 is 16 residues. V lost 0 bases and J lost 2; bases outside the gene matches: 6. Looked up from germline, CDR1 is LNHDA and CDR2 is SQIVND (reference sequence). The CDR3 loop reads CASSIDPGQLNYGYTF. CDR3 nucleotide sequence: TGTGCCAGTAGTATAGATCCGGGACAGCTGAACTATGGCTACACCTTC.

V usage is TRBV19 and J usage is TRBJ1-1, with D possibly being TRBD1 (5 bases). This CDR3 region has 14 residues. Trimming shortened V by 5 bases and J by 1 base, and 11 bases separated the two germline ends. Germline V gives CDR1 LNHDA, CDR2 SQIVND (reference sequence). The CDR3 region has the DNA TGTGCCAGTAGTCGAAGAGGGGAGAACACTGAAGCTTTCTTT. Protein product: CASSRRGENTEAFF.

The chain carries TRBV28 and TRBJ2-5; 8 positions match TRBD1. Trimming took 6 bases from V and 4 from J; bases not matched to a gene: 7. Germline assignment: CDR1 MDHEN and CDR2 SYDVKM. The CDR3 is 14 residues long. The CDR3 here is CASSRQGARETQYF. The CDR3 DNA reads as TGTGCCAGCAGCCGTCAGGGGGCGCGAGAGACCCAGTACTTC.

The chain links TRBV25-1 to TRBJ1-2; the match to TRBD1 covers 7 bases. Unmatched junction bases numbered 2, after V lost 4 bases and J lost 0 bases. Per germline, CDR1 MGHDK and CDR2 SYGVNS. The CDR3 runs to 14 residues. The CDR3 spells CASSGTGANYGYTF. CDR3 nucleotides: TGTGCCAGCAGTGGGACAGGAGCTAACTATGGCTACACCTTC.